A single sample gave rise to the 19 T cell receptor beta chains below, sequenced in a study of T cell responses to AZD1222 COVID-19 vaccine. Produced via immunoSEQ multiplex PCR; TCRdb's table is partial and in-frame only. The sample holds approximately 90,000 clones, 85% to 90% seen once. Source: peripheral blood, taken on day 0 of AZD1222 vaccination. The source of these receptors is an adult in good health.

The V call is TRBV20-1, the J call TRBJ1-1; maybe TRBD1 (5 bases). CDR3 length: 13 amino acids. V gave up 3 bases and J gave up 5 bases, with 13 bases separating them. From germline, CDR1 is DFQATT and CDR2 SNEGSKA (reference sequence). In DNA, the CDR3 is TGCAGTGCTAGTGGGGCAGAAGTAACTGAAGCTTTCTTT. As protein: CSASGAEVTEAFF.

The chain is built from TRBV6-4 and TRBJ1-2; D gene uncertain. The V and J ends lost 0 bases and 7 bases respectively, with 9 bases between them. This CDR3 is 13 amino acids long. The germline V gene has CDR1 MRHNA and CDR2 SNTAGT. The CDR3 sequence is CASSDSNKGGYTF. In DNA form, the CDR3 reads TGTGCCAGCAGTGACTCGAACAAGGGTGGCTACACCTTC.

The rearrangement links TRBV28 to TRBJ2-3, with TRBD2 identical over 7 bases. Losses at the gene ends were 4 bases for V and 2 bases for J; bases not matched to a gene: 6. The CDR3 is 15 residues long. Germline V CDR1 and CDR2: MDHEN, SYDVKM. CDR3 amino acids: CASSWAGDDTDTQYF. The CDR3 nucleotides read TGTGCCAGCAGTTGGGCGGGGGATGACACAGATACGCAGTATTTT.

CDR3 sequence (DNA): TGTGCCAGCAGCCCCTCTGGGGTCAATCAGCCCCAGCATTTT. This encodes CASSPSGVNQPQHF. The V call is TRBV6-5, the J call TRBJ1-5, with unresolved D. CDR1 is MNHEY, CDR2 SVGAGI, per germline. Trimming removed 6 bases from V and 3 bases from J, with 12 bases in between. CDR3 length equals 14 residues.

This chain links TRBV4-1 with TRBJ1-2, with 7 bases fitting TRBD1. The V gene's germline CDR1 is MGHRA and CDR2 YSYEKL. The CDR3 is 18 residues long. V lost 0 bases to trimming and J lost 0 bases; unmatched junction nucleotides: 10. The chain's CDR3 is CASSQETGDSTTNYGYTF. The DNA for the CDR3 is TGCGCCAGCAGCCAAGAAACAGGGGACAGCACTACTAACTATGGCTACACCTTC.

The chain joins TRBV19 to TRBJ2-5; a weak D match, TRBD2 (5 bases). The CDR3 covers 13 residues. The germline V gene has CDR1 LNHDA and CDR2 SQIVND (reference sequence). Deletions cut 0 bases from V and 3 bases from J, with 5 bases between. CDR3 loop: CASSIDGEETQYF. The DNA for the CDR3 is TGTGCCAGTAGTATAGACGGGGAAGAGACCCAGTACTTC.

This clone showed up just a few times. The rearrangement uses TRBV6-6 and TRBJ1-1; D perhaps matches TRBD1 (5 bases). Trimming took off 6 bases at V and 4 bases at J, with 12 bases between the two ends. This CDR3 is 13 amino acids long. Germline V CDR1 and CDR2: MNHNY, SVGAGI (reference sequence). The DNA of the CDR3 is TGTGCCAGCAGCAGGGAAAGAAGCACTGAAGCTTTCTTT. Its protein product is CASSRERSTEAFF.

This rearrangement joins TRBV5-4 to TRBJ2-7, with no clear D. V was clipped by 4 bases and J by 7 bases, with 6 bases between them. This CDR3 is built from 10 residues. CDR1 is SGHNT and CDR2 is YYREEE in the germline V gene (reference sequence). CDR3 coding DNA: TGTGCCAGCAGCCCCTTTGAGCAGTACTTC. Protein product: CASSPFEQYF.

The chain combines TRBV5-4 with TRBJ2-2; D remains ambiguous. The CDR3 has 13 amino acids. V was clipped by 1 base and J by 11 bases, with 12 bases between them. From germline, CDR1 is SGHNT and CDR2 YYREEE (reference sequence). The CDR3 region is CASSLRAGSELFF. The CDR3 nucleotides are TGTGCCAGCAGCTTGCGGGCAGGCTCAGAGCTGTTTTTT.

The chain has TRBV5-4 and TRBJ1-2; TRBD1 aligns across 9 bases. CDR3 length: 16 residues. Germline CDR1 and CDR2: SGHNT and YYREEE (reference sequence). J was trimmed by 1 base and V by 4 bases; bases with no gene match: 8. The CDR3 DNA reads TGTGCCAGCAGCCCGCCGGGACAGGGTAGTAACTATGGCTACACCTTC. Translating it yields CASSPPGQGSNYGYTF. Supplemented by reference TRBV5-4 and TRBJ1-2, the full variable domain reads ETGVTQSPTHLIKTRGQQVTLRCSSQSGHNTVSWYQQALGQGPQFIFQYYREEENGRGNFPPRFSGLQFPNYSSELNVNALELDDSALYLCASSPPGQGSNYGYTFGSGTRLTVV.

The gene calls are TRBV19 and TRBJ1-4; a weak D match, TRBD1 (5 bases). The germline V and J ends were trimmed by 8 bases and 4 bases, with 11 bases remaining between them. The length of the CDR3 is 13 residues. The V gene's germline CDR1 is LNHDA and CDR2 SQIVND (reference sequence). Here the CDR3 DNA reads TGTGCCAGTGGGAGGGGAGGTAATGAAAAACTGTTTTTT. Protein: CASGRGGNEKLFF.

The rearrangement joins TRBV3-1 (or the pseudogene TRBV3-2) to TRBJ2-1, with TRBD1 matching over 8 bases. The V gene end was trimmed by 1 base and the J gene end by 9 bases; junction bases not matched to a gene: 5. The length of the CDR3 is 14 residues. Germline V gene data show CDR1 as LGHDT and CDR2 as YNNKEL (reference sequence). In DNA form, the CDR3 reads TGTGCCAGCAGCCAAGGGACAGGGTACCTTGAGCAGTTCTTC. It translates to CASSQGTGYLEQFF.

The rearrangement uses TRBV19 and TRBJ1-5; 9 positions match TRBD1. CDR1 and CDR2 from the germline V gene are LNHDA and SQIVND (reference sequence). The CDR3 totals 14 residues. V was pared by 10 bases and J by 7 bases, with 11 bases of the junction left unmatched. The CDR3 is CATEGQGGRQPQHF. DNA of the CDR3: TGTGCCACCGAGGGACAGGGAGGCCGCCAGCCCCAGCATTTT.

J is TRBJ2-2 and V is TRBV5-5, with TRBD2 as a possible D gene (6 bases). Trimming removed 4 bases at V and 5 bases at J, with 12 bases between. Germline V gene lookup returns CDR1 SGHKS and CDR2 YYEKEE (reference sequence). There are 14 residues in the CDR3. The CDR3 DNA sequence: TGTGCCAGCAGCCACGGGGGAAGGACCGGGGAGCTGTTTTTT. Its protein is CASSHGGRTGELFF.

This clone was seen just once. This rearrangement joins TRBV5-1 to TRBJ1-2; D is uncertain. The germline CDR1 and CDR2 sequences are SGHRS and YFSETQ. V was cut by 1 base and J by 1 base, with 5 bases left in between. The CDR3 consists of 13 residues. The CDR3 reads CASSLWNNYGYTF. The CDR3 nucleotides are TGCGCCAGCAGCTTGTGGAATAACTATGGCTACACCTTC.

The chain couples TRBV11-2 to TRBJ2-1; perhaps TRBD2 as D (5 bases). Trimming stripped 5 bases from V and 10 bases from J, with 15 bases between. This CDR3 has 13 residues. The germline V gene encodes CDR1 SGHAT and CDR2 FQNNGV. DNA for the CDR3: TGTGCCAGCAGCCCTACCACTAGTGGCGAGCAGTTCTTC. Protein sequence: CASSPTTSGEQFF.

The chain recombines TRBV12-3 or TRBV12-4 with TRBJ1-5, with no clear D. This CDR3 contains 13 residues. Trimming pared 7 bases from V and 10 bases from J, leaving 17 bases between. As DNA, the CDR3 is TGTGCCAGCATTCGCGGCTCTGAGACCCCCCAGCATTTT. Amino acids: CASIRGSETPQHF.

This chain joins TRBV4-3 and TRBJ2-3; TRBD1 or TRBD2 may be the D gene (5 bases each). V lost 0 bases to trimming and J lost 2 bases, with 18 bases between them. Per germline, CDR1 LGHNA and CDR2 YSLEER. This CDR3 contains 18 residues. CDR3 sequence: CASSQEVRFEGPTDTQYF. The CDR3 region has the DNA TGCGCCAGCAGCCAAGAAGTAAGGTTCGAGGGGCCCACAGATACGCAGTATTTT.

V and J are TRBV21-1 and TRBJ1-4; the tabulated D call, TRBD1, remains unverified against the DNA. TRBV21-1 is given as a pseudogene. There are 13 residues in the CDR3. The CDR3 loop reads CASSKRQGEKLFF. CDR3 sequence (DNA): TGTGCCAGCAGCAAGCGCCAGGGGGAAAAACTGTTTTTT.